These T cell receptor beta chains were read from a single sample in a study of blood T cell repertoires in COVID-19. Sequenced by immunoSEQ multiplex PCR; TCRdb stores in-frame clones only, minus some. The repertoire holds roughly 240,000 clones, with about four fifths as singletons. Sequenced material: PBMCs or T cells enriched from blood (not recorded which). Source of these receptors: a woman aged 40-49 years who had been exposed to COVID-19. Both conserved end residues are part of each CDR3. D genes are given only for firm matches. Size is stated for part of the rows, as once, few or many counts, or as a class when the clone is expanded.

TRBD2	.	TRBV7-6	16	TRBJ2-3	TGTGCCAGCAGCTTAACAGCGGGGGCCCTCACAGATACGCAGTATTTT	CASSLTAGALTDTQYF
TRBD2	.	TRBV4-1	19	TRBJ2-1	TGCGCCAGCAGCCAACTGACTAGCGGGGGGCCCACATTATACAATGAGCAGTTCTTC	CASSQLTSGGPTLYNEQFF
.	few	TRBV2	12	TRBJ1-2	TGTGCCAGCAGTATAAACAGCTATGGCTACACCTTC	CASSINSYGYTF
.	.	TRBV10-3	11	TRBJ2-2	TGTGCCATCAGTGAAGGGGCGGAGCTGTTTTTT	CAISEGAELFF
.	.	TRBV11-2	16	TRBJ1-1	TGTGCCAGCAGCTTATTTGGGGCAAGAATGAACACTGAAGCTTTCTTT	CASSLFGARMNTEAFF
.	.	TRBV7-2	12	TRBJ2-5	TGTGCCAGCAGCCCGTACCAAGAGACCCAGTACTTC	CASSPYQETQYF
.	.	TRBV5-6	14	TRBJ2-1	TGTGCCAGCAGCTTGGCTGACGGGTACAATGAGCAGTTCTTC	CASSLADGYNEQFF
.	.	TRBV3-1/TRBV3-2	16	TRBJ1-3	TGTGCCAGCAGCCAAGAACCCCGGGGATCGGGAAACACCATATATTTT	CASSQEPRGSGNTIYF
TRBD2	.	TRBV5-4	14	TRBJ2-1	TGTGCCAGCAGCTTGTGGGGACTAAACAATGAGCAGTTCTTC	CASSLWGLNNEQFF
.	.	TRBV7-9	17	TRBJ2-2	TGTGCCAGCAGCCCCAGACCCGGGGGGCCGACTACCGGGGAGCTGTTTTTT	CASSPRPGGPTTGELFF
TRBD2	.	TRBV11-2	15	TRBJ2-1	TGTGCCAGCAGCTTAGGGACTAGCGGGGGGCATGAGCAGTTCTTC	CASSLGTSGGHEQFF
TRBD1	.	TRBV19	13	TRBJ2-5	TGTGCCAGCCGGACAGGCGAACAAGAGACCCAGTACTTC	CASRTGEQETQYF
.	.	TRBV6-5	14	TRBJ1-1	TGTGCCAGCAACGAAATAGCAGGCGGGACTGAAGCTTTCTTT	CASNEIAGGTEAFF
TRBD2	.	TRBV7-2	14	TRBJ2-5	TGTGCCAGCAGCTCGGGACTAGCATTTGGGACCCAGTACTTC	CASSSGLAFGTQYF
TRBD1	.	TRBV5-1	14	TRBJ1-5	TGCGCCAGCAGCTTCGAAGGGGGCCGGCAGCCCCAGCATTTT	CASSFEGGRQPQHF
.	.	TRBV7-6	14	TRBJ1-6	TGTGCCAGCAGCCCCGGGACACTGAATTCACCCCTCCACTTT	CASSPGTLNSPLHF
.	.	TRBV29-1	12	TRBJ2-5	TGCAGCGTTGAAGAAAACGGGGAGACCCAGTACTTC	CSVEENGETQYF
TRBD1	.	TRBV6-6	15	TRBJ2-3	TGTGCCAGCACCTACGGGACAGGCAGCACAGATACGCAGTATTTT	CASTYGTGSTDTQYF
.	few	TRBV27	17	TRBJ1-1	TGTGCCAGCAGTTCTGACAGAACAGGACACCTGAACACTGAAGCTTTCTTT	CASSSDRTGHLNTEAFF
TRBD1	.	TRBV7-9	18	TRBJ1-2	TGTGCCAGCAGCGCTAGACCCCCTACAGGGGGCAATGACTATGGCTACACCTTC	CASSARPPTGGNDYGYTF
.	.	TRBV4-1	13	TRBJ2-1	TGCGCCAGCAGCCCCCTGAGCGACGCTGAGCAGTTCTTC	CASSPLSDAEQFF
.	once	TRBV6-5	13	TRBJ1-4	TGTGCCAGCAGTTACCCAGGTGGCGAAAAACTGTTTTTT	CASSYPGGEKLFF
.	once	TRBV3-1/TRBV3-2	15	TRBJ1-6	TGTGCCAGCAGCCAACAACCCGAGAATAATTCACCCCTCCACTTT	CASSQQPENNSPLHF
.	.	TRBV10-3	15	TRBJ1-6	TGTGCCATCAGTGAGCAGGCAGCCAAGAATTCACCCCTCCACTTT	CAISEQAAKNSPLHF
TRBD1	few	TRBV9	16	TRBJ2-1	TGTGCCAGCAGCCAGCTACAGGGGGCGCGACAATTTGAGCAGTTCTTC	CASSQLQGARQFEQFF
.	.	TRBV6-2/TRBV6-3	15	TRBJ2-5	TGTGCCAGCAGTCTCGGCGGGGACTACCAAGAGACCCAGTACTTC	CASSLGGDYQETQYF
.	.	TRBV29-1	12	TRBJ2-1	TGCAGCGTATATCAGGGGGGCAATGAGCAGTTCTTC	CSVYQGGNEQFF
TRBD1	.	TRBV5-1	16	TRBJ1-3	TGCGCCAGCAGCTTCCGGACAGGCACCTCTGGAAACACCATATATTTT	CASSFRTGTSGNTIYF
TRBD2	.	TRBV3-1/TRBV3-2	14	TRBJ2-1	TGTGCCAGCAGCCAAGATTGGGGGGGGAATGAGCAGTTCTTC	CASSQDWGGNEQFF
.	few	TRBV14	12	TRBJ2-3	TGTGCCAGCAGCCCCGGGGTGAATACGCAGTATTTT	CASSPGVNTQYF
.	.	TRBV28	13	TRBJ2-2	TGTGCCAGCTGTATTTCGAACACCGGGGAGCTGTTTTTT	CASCISNTGELFF
.	.	TRBV28	14	TRBJ1-3	TGTGCCAGCAGTCCTCCTACAGCTGGAAACACCATATATTTT	CASSPPTAGNTIYF
TRBD1	.	TRBV27	14	TRBJ1-2	TGTGCCAGCAGCCCCCTCCAGGGGGCCTATGGCTACACCTTC	CASSPLQGAYGYTF
.	once	TRBV27	13	TRBJ1-1	TGTGCCAGCAGTAACACAGGGAACACTGAAGCTTTCTTT	CASSNTGNTEAFF
.	few	TRBV11-2	15	TRBJ2-7	TGTGCCAGCAGCTTACTCAGGGTCCCTGTTTACGAGCAGTACTTC	CASSLLRVPVYEQYF
.	.	TRBV6-1	18	TRBJ2-2	TGTGCCAGCAGTGAGTTCTGGCGGGCTGGCCCGAACACCGGGGAGCTGTTTTTT	CASSEFWRAGPNTGELFF
TRBD1	.	TRBV7-9	16	TRBJ2-7	TGTGCCAGCAGCAACCATGCCGGGACAGGCACCTACGAGCAGTACTTC	CASSNHAGTGTYEQYF